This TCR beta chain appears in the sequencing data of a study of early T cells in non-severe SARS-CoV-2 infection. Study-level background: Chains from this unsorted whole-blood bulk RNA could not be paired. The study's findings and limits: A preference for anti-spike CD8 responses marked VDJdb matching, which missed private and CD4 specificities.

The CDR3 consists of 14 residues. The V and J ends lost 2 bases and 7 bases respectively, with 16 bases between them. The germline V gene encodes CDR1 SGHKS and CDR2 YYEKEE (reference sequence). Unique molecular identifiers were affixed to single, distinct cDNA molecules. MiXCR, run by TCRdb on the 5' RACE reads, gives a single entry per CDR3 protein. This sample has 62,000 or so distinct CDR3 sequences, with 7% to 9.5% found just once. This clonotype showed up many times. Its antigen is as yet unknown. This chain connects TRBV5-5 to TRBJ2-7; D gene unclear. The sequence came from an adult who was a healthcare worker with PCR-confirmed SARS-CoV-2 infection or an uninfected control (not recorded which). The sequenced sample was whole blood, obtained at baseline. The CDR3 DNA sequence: TGTGCCAGCAGCTTACATAATGTGGTAGTGGAGCAGTACTTC. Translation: CASSLHNVVVEQYF.